A selection of T cell receptor beta chains follows, all from one sample in a study of cytomegalovirus exposure and HLA in healthy donors. The repertoire was sequenced with immunoSEQ multiplex PCR; TCRdb's copy has only in-frame clones and lacks some. Of around 130,000 clones listed, 70% to 90% are singletons. Source material: PBMCs. Receptors originate from a woman aged 40 to 49 in good health and CMV-seropositive. CDR3s include the opening cysteine and the closing phenylalanine or tryptophan. A D gene is named only where the DNA matches it firmly. Clone size, where shown, is once, few, many, or a class for clones that have expanded.

d_call	clone_size	v_call	j_call	cdr3_nt	cdr3_aa
TRBD1	-	TRBV10-3	TRBJ1-6	TGTGCCATCAACCAGGACAGGGGAGGCTCACCCCTCCACTTT	CAINQDRGGSPLHF
-	-	TRBV9	TRBJ1-3	TGTGCCAGCAGCGCCCACAGGGAGTCTGGAAACACCATATATTTT	CASSAHRESGNTIYF
-	-	TRBV6-1	TRBJ2-7	TGTGCCAGCAGCGAAGGGACCGCGGGCGGCGAGCAGTACTTC	CASSEGTAGGEQYF
-	once	TRBV5-5	TRBJ2-7	TGTGCCAGCAGCCATATACTACGCCCTTACGAGCAGTACTTC	CASSHILRPYEQYF
TRBD1	once	TRBV6-5	TRBJ1-1	TGTGCCAGCAGTTACAGGGACAGGACGAACACTGAAGCTTTCTTT	CASSYRDRTNTEAFF
TRBD1	-	TRBV28	TRBJ2-6	TGTGCCAGCAGTTTAACAGGGGTCTATGGGGCCAACGTCCTGACTTTC	CASSLTGVYGANVLTF
-	-	TRBV15	TRBJ1-1	TGTGCCACCAGCCCGGACAGGAACACTGAAGCTTTCTTT	CATSPDRNTEAFF
-	once	TRBV5-1	TRBJ2-5	TGCGCCAGCAGCTTGGACCAGGAGACCCAGTACTTC	CASSLDQETQYF
-	-	TRBV28	TRBJ1-5	TGTGCCAGCAGTTTACAGGTTCAGCCCCAGCATTTT	CASSLQVQPQHF
TRBD1	once	TRBV6-5	TRBJ2-7	TGTGCCAGCAGCCCGGGACAGACCTACGAGCAGTACTTC	CASSPGQTYEQYF
TRBD1	once	TRBV6-1	TRBJ2-7	TGTGCCAGCGGACAGGGGATCTCCTACGAGCAGTACTTC	CASGQGISYEQYF
TRBD1	-	TRBV27	TRBJ2-7	TGTGCCAGCAGTTCCTCCACGGGACAGGTAACTTACGAGCAGTACTTC	CASSSSTGQVTYEQYF
TRBD1	-	TRBV5-1	TRBJ2-5	TGCGCCAGCAGCTTGGCCCCGACAGGGGCTGGGGAGACCCAGTACTTC	CASSLAPTGAGETQYF
TRBD1	-	TRBV5-6	TRBJ1-2	TGTGCCAGCAGCTTGTACGGACAGGATAACTTC	CASSLYGQDNF
TRBD1	-	TRBV6-6	TRBJ2-2	TGTGCCAGCAACTCAAACAGGGGCACCGGGGAGCTGTTTTTT	CASNSNRGTGELFF
TRBD1	-	TRBV4-1	TRBJ1-2	TGCGCCAGCAGCCCGACAGGGTACTATGGCTACACCTTC	CASSPTGYYGYTF